This paragraph reports one T cell receptor beta chain. Its cognate antigen has yet to be identified. Per-base quality was not reported, and no clone a single base away is much larger than it. TCRbeta CDR3 regions were amplified from genomic DNA using the immunoSEQ Assay, a bias-controlled multiplex PCR. The original methods were these. The number of nucleated cells in each sample was estimated by amplification of reference gene primers within the assay. To quantify the absolute abundance of each unique TCRbeta CDR3 rearrangement, sequence reads were collapsed and filtered. Productive Simpson clonality was computed per sample as the square root of Simpson's diversity index over productive rearrangements. What TCRdb holds here is the immuneACCESS table cut down to in-frame rearrangements. Part of the clones is not present; checked against another copy, under half of the missing clones reflect an unresolved V gene, and the others are unexplained. V and J calls and clone size are as listed in that table; D and trimming were resolved from the DNA. This sample comprises about 41,000 clones, 83% of them detected only once. Around two fifths of the sample belongs to the ten largest clones.

The data were obtained in a study of blood T cell repertoires in COVID-19 (dated by TCRdb to about 2020). Regarding the complete study: The collaborator samples originated in the United States, Italy and Spain and spanned the acute and convalescent phases of COVID-19. The prospective study material was composed of cDNA or gDNA derived from T cells, B-cell-depleted T cells, or PBMCs. Deeply sampled blood TCRbeta repertoires from subjects exposed to, actively infected with, or recovered from COVID-19 were included in the dataset. The repertoires were made available in a free public database intended to serve as a resource for research on the immune response to SARS-CoV-2. The samples were drawn from the first 160 participants of the ongoing ImmuneRACE study and from under 1,500 subjects provided by 6 global collaborators. Sample metadata almost always included a de-identified subject ID, COVID-19 status, age in years and sex. Where HLA class I and class II types were available, the types were taken from metadata supplied by the sample provider, not from assay-based typing. On the study overall, not on this receptor specifically: The quantity of clinical and demographic metadata differed by source and by participant and was supplied without curation.

Each collaborating institution followed its own protocols to collect whole blood in K2EDTA tubes. Collaborator samples were shipped for TCRbeta analysis as frozen whole blood, isolated PBMCs, or DNA extracted from either sample type. The source material was peripheral blood. The receptor was isolated from a woman older than 75 with active or convalescent COVID-19.

The DNA sequence is as follows: TGCAGTGCTAGTTTGCCCCGGGGAGGTAGTAATGAGCAGTACTTC. This gives the protein CSASLPRGGSNEQYF. The chain was built from TRBV20-1 and TRBJ2-7; tentative D gene TRBD2, with 6 bases matching. CDR1 DFQATT and CDR2 SNEGSKA were looked up in the germline V gene (reference sequence). Cut back by 3 bases and 7 bases, the V and J ends lie 22 bases apart. The CDR3 runs 15 amino acids, cysteine and phenylalanine included. The read is trimmed to its CDR3 DNA, 45 bases read in frame from base 1.